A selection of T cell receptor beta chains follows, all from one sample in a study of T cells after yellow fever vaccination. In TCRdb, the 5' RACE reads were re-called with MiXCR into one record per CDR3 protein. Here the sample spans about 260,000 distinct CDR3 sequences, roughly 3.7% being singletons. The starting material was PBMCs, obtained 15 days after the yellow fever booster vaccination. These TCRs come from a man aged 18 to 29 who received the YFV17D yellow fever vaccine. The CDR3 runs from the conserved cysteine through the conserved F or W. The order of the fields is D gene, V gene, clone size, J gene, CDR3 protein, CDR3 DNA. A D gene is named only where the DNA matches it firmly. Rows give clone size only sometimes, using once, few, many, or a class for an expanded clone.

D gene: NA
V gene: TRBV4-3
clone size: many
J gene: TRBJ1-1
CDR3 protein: CASSHRLGEQQGPGTEAFF
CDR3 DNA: TGCGCCAGCAGCCACCGGTTGGGGGAACAACAGGGTCCGGGGACTGAAGCTTTCTTT

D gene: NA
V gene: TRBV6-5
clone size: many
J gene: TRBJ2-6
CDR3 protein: CASSPVGGLSGANVLTF
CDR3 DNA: TGTGCCAGCAGTCCCGTAGGGGGTCTGTCCGGGGCCAACGTCCTGACTTTC

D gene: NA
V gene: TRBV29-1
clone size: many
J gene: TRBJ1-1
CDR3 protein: CSVGPMNTEAFF
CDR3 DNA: TGCAGCGTCGGGCCAATGAACACTGAAGCTTTCTTT

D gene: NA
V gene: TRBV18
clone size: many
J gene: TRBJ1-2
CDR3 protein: CASSPQENYGYTF
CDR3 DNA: TGTGCCAGCTCACCCCAGGAAAACTATGGCTACACCTTC

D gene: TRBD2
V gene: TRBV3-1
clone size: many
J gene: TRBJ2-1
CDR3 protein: CASSPPSISGGQTYNEQFF
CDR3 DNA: TGTGCCAGCAGCCCCCCCAGTATTAGCGGGGGGCAGACCTACAATGAGCAGTTCTTC

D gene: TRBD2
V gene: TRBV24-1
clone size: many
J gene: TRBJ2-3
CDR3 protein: CATSSGTSGHLYADTQYF
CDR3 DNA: TGTGCCACCTCATCCGGGACTAGCGGCCACCTTTACGCAGATACGCAGTATTTT

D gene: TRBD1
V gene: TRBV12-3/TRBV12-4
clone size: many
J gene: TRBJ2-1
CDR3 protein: CASSWTGTNEQFF
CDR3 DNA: TGTGCCAGCAGTTGGACAGGCACCAATGAGCAGTTCTTC

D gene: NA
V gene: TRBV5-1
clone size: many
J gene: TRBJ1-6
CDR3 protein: CASSSELNSPLHF
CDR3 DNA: TGCGCCAGCAGCTCAGAGCTTAATTCACCCCTCCACTTT

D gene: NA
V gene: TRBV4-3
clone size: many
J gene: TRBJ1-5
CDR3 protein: CASSQDYPVDGNQPQHF
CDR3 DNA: TGCGCCAGCAGCCAAGACTACCCTGTGGACGGCAATCAGCCCCAGCATTTT

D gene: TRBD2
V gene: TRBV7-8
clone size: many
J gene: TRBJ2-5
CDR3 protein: CASSRAGGQETQYF
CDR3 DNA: TGTGCCAGCAGCCGAGCGGGGGGCCAAGAGACCCAGTACTTC

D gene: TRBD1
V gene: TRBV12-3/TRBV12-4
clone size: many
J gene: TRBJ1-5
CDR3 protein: CASSEGQGSRGPQHF
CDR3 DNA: TGTGCCAGCAGTGAGGGACAGGGGTCCCGGGGGCCCCAGCATTTT

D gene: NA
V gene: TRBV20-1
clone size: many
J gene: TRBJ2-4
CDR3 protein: CSARELAKNIQYF
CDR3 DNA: TGCAGTGCCAGAGAGTTAGCCAAAAACATTCAGTACTTC

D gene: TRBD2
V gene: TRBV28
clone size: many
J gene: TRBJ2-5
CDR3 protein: CASSRVVAGSETQYF
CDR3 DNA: TGTGCCAGCAGCAGAGTGGTAGCGGGGTCCGAGACCCAGTACTTC

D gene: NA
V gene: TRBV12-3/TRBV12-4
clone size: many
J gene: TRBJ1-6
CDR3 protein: CASSRSPGPQSPLHF
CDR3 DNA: TGTGCCAGCAGCCGATCCCCAGGGCCGCAATCACCCCTCCACTTT

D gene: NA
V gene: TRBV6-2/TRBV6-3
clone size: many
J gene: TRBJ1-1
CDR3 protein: CASRTPDGLTNAFF
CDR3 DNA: TGTGCCAGCAGAACACCGGACGGCTTGACGAATGCTTTCTTT

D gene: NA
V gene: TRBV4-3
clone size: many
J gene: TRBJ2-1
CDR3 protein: CASSLWGQLNEQFF
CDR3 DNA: TGCGCCAGCAGCCTATGGGGCCAACTGAATGAGCAGTTCTTC

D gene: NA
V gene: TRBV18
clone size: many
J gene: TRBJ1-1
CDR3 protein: CASSPRLTSSNTEAFF
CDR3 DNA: TGTGCCAGCTCACCACGCTTAACGTCGTCGAACACTGAAGCTTTCTTT

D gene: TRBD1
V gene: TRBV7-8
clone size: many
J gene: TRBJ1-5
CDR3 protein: CASSPRTGIQNQPQHF
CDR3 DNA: TGTGCCAGCAGCCCGAGGACAGGGATCCAAAATCAGCCCCAGCATTTT

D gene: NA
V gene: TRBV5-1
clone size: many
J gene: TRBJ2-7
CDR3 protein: CASSSPGGHRYEQYF
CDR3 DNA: TGCGCCAGCAGTTCTCCCGGGGGACACCGCTACGAGCAGTACTTC

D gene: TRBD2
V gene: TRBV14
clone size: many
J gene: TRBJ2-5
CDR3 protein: CASSHRSGSKETQYF
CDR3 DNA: TGTGCCAGCAGCCACCGTAGCGGGAGCAAAGAGACCCAGTACTTC

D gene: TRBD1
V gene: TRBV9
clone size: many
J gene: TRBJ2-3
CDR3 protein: CASSDRDRLLNTQYF
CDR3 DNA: TGTGCCAGCAGCGACCGGGACAGGCTCCTTAATACGCAGTATTTT

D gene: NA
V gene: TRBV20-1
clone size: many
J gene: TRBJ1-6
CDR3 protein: CSARQQGLGYNSPLHF
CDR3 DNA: TGCAGTGCTAGACAACAGGGATTGGGGTATAATTCACCCCTCCACTTT

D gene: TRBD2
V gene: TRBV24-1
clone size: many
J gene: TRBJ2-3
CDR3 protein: CATSGSSGGLPHTDTQYF
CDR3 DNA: TGTGCCACCAGTGGTTCGAGCGGGGGGCTCCCTCACACAGATACGCAGTATTTT

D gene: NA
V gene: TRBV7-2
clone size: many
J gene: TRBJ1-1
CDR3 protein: CASSPPPRWNTEAFF
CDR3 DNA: TGTGCCAGCAGCCCACCCCCGAGGTGGAATACTGAAGCTTTCTTT

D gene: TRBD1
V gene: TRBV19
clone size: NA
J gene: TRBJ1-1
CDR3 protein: CASSNYRQGNTEAFF
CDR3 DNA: TGTGCCAGTAGTAACTACCGACAGGGCAACACTGAAGCTTTCTTT

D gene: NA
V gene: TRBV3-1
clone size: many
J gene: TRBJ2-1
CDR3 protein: CASSQDRGDEQFF
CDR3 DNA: TGTGCCAGCAGCCAAGACCGCGGGGATGAGCAGTTCTTC

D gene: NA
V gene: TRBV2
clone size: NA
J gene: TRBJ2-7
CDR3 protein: CASSVLQGIKQYF
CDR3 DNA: TGTGCCAGCAGTGTTCTACAGGGTATCAAGCAGTACTTC

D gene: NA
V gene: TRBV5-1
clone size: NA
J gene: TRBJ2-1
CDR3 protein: CASSGGTDNEQFF
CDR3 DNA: TGCGCCAGCAGCGGCGGGACTGACAATGAGCAGTTCTTC

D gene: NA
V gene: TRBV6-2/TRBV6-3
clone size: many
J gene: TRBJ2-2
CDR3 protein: CASGNTGELFF
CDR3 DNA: TGTGCCAGCGGGAACACCGGGGAGCTGTTTTTT

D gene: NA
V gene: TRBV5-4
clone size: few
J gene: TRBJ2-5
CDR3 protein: CASSLPGGMGETQYF
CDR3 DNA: TGTGCCAGCAGCTTGCCGGGGGGCATGGGAGAGACCCAGTACTTC

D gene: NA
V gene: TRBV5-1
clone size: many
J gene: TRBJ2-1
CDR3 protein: CASSFSPGVNEQFF
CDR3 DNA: TGCGCCAGCAGCTTCTCTCCAGGAGTCAATGAGCAGTTCTTC

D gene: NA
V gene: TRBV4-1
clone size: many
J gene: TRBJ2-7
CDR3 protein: CASSQDRRAYEQYF
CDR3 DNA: TGCGCCAGCAGCCAAGATCGGCGGGCCTACGAGCAGTACTTC

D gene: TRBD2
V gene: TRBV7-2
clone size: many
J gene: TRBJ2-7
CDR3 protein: CASESISGGSYEQYF
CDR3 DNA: TGTGCCAGCGAAAGCATTAGCGGGGGGTCCTACGAGCAGTACTTC

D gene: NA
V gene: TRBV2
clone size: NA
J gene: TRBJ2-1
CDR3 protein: CASKGGLYEQFF
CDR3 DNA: TGTGCCAGCAAGGGGGGGCTGTATGAGCAGTTCTTC

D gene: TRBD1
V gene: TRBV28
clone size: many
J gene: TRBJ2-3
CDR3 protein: CASSPSTGADTQYF
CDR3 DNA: TGTGCCAGCAGTCCCTCGACAGGGGCAGATACGCAGTATTTT

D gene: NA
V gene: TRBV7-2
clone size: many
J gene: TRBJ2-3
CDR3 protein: CASSLEESTDTQYF
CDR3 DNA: TGTGCCAGCAGCTTAGAGGAGAGCACAGATACGCAGTATTTT

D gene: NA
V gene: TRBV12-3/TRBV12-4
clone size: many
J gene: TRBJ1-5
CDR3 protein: CASSFSRERALYSNQPQHF
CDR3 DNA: TGTGCCAGCAGTTTCTCCAGGGAAAGGGCGTTATATAGCAATCAGCCCCAGCATTTT

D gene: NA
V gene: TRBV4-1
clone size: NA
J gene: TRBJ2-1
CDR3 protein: CASSQTRGGDEQFF
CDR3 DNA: TGCGCCAGCAGCCAAACTAGAGGGGGGGATGAGCAGTTCTTC

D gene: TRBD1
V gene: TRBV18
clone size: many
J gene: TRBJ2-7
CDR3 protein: CASSPAQTGGSYEQYF
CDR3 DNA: TGTGCCAGCTCACCAGCCCAGACAGGGGGATCCTACGAGCAGTACTTC

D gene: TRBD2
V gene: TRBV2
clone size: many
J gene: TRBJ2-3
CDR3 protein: CASSFLGAGGADTQYF
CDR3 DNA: TGTGCCAGCAGCTTCCTGGGAGCGGGGGGGGCAGATACGCAGTATTTT